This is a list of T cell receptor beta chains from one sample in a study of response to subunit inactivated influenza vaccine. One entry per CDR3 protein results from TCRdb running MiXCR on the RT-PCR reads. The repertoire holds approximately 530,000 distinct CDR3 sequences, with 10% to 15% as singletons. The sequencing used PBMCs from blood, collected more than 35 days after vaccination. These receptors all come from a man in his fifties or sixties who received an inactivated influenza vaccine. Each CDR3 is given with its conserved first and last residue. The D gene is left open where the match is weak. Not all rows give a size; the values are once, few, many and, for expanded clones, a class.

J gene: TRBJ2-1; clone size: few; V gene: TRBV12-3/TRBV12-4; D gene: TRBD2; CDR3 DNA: TGTGCCAGCAACCTTGGACTAGCGGCATACAATGAGCAGTTCTTC; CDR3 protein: CASNLGLAAYNEQFF
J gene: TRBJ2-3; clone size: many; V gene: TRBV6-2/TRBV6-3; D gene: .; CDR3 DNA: TGTGCCAGCAGTTCCCGGACCTACTACTACACAGATACGCAGTATTTT; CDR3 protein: CASSSRTYYYTDTQYF
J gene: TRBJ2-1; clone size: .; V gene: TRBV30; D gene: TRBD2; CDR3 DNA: TGTGCCTGGAGCGTCATTAGCGGGAGGGCCGGTTGGGCTGAGCAGTTCTTC; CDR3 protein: CAWSVISGRAGWAEQFF
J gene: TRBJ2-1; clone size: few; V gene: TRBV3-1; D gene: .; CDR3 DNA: TGTGCCAGCAGCCAAGGGTACATTGAGCAGTTCTTC; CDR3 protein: CASSQGYIEQFF
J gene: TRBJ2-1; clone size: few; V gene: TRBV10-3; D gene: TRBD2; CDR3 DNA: TGTGCCATCAGTGCCACCGGGACTAGCGGGAGCCATGAGCAGTTCTTC; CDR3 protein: CAISATGTSGSHEQFF
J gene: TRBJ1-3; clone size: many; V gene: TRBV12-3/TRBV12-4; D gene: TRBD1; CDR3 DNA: TGTGCCAGCAAACAGGGGGCTGGAAACACCATATATTTT; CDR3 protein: CASKQGAGNTIYF
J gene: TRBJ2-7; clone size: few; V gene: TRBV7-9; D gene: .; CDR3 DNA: TGTGCCAGCAGCTTAGACCGTTGGAGCTCCGAGCAGTACTTC; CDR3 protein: CASSLDRWSSEQYF
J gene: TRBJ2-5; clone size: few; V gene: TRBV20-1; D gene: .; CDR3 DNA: TGCAGTGCTACAGCACCAATCGGGCACCAAGAGACCCAGTACTTC; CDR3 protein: CSATAPIGHQETQYF
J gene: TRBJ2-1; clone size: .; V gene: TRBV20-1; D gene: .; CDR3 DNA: TGCAGTGCTAGGGTAGACTCCCGCTACTCCTACAATGAGCAGTTCTTC; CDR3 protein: CSARVDSRYSYNEQFF
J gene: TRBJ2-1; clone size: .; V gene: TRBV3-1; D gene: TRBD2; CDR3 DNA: TGTGCCAGCAGCAACCGGACTAGCGGGGTGTACAATGAGCAGTTCTTC; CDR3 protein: CASSNRTSGVYNEQFF
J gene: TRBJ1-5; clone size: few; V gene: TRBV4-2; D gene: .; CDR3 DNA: TGTGCCAGCAGCCCCAGAAAGGCTCAGCCCCAGCATTTT; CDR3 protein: CASSPRKAQPQHF
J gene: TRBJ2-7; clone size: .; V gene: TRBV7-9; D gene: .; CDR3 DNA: TGTGCCAGCAGCTTAGCGGGGGAGTATGAGCAGTACTTC; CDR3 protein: CASSLAGEYEQYF
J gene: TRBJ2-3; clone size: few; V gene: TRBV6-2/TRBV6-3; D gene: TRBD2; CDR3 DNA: TGTGCCAGCGGAGGGCTAGCGGGAGCCACAGATACGCAGTATTTT; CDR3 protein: CASGGLAGATDTQYF
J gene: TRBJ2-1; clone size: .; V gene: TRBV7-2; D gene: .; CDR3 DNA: TGTGCCAGCAGCTTGACTAGGACTAATGAGCAGTTCTTC; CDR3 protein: CASSLTRTNEQFF
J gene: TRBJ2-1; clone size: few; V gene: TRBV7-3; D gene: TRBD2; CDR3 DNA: TGTGCCGGGCTAGCGGGAGTGGGCAATGAGCAGTTCTTC; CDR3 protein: CAGLAGVGNEQFF
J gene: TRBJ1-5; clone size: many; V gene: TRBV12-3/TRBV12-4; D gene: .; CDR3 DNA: TGTGCCAGCACCCTGGGGACGGGATATCAGCCCCAGCATTTT; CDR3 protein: CASTLGTGYQPQHF
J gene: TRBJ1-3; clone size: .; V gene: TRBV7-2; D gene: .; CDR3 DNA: TGTGCCAGCAGCTTCCAGGGTGGAAACACCATATATTTT; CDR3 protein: CASSFQGGNTIYF
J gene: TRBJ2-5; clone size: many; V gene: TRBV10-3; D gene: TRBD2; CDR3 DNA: TGTGCCATCAGCTTAGAAGCGGGAGGGGAAGAGACCCAGTACTTC; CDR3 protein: CAISLEAGGEETQYF
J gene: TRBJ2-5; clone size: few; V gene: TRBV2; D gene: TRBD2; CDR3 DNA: TGTGCCAGCAGGGGACTAGCGGTCCAAGAGACCCAGTACTTC; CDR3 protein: CASRGLAVQETQYF
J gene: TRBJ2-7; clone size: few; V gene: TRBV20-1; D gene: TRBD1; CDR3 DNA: TGCAGTGCTAGAGATGATGGGACAGGGGCAGGGGAGCAGTACTTC; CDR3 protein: CSARDDGTGAGEQYF
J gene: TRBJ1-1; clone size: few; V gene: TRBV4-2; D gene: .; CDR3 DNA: TGTGCCAGCAGCCGAAGTGGGGGGATTGAAGCTTTCTTT; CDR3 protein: CASSRSGGIEAFF
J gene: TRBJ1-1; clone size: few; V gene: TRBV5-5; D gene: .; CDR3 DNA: TGTGCCAGCAGCTTCCATGGGGTAAAGAACACTGAAGCTTTCTTT; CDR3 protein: CASSFHGVKNTEAFF
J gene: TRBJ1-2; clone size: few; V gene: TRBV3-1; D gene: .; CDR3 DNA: TGTGCCAGCAGCCCCAGAGGAGCGGGTCCTTATGGCTACACCTTC; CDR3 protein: CASSPRGAGPYGYTF
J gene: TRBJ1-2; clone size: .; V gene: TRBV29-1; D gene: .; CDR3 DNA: TGCAGCGTCGGGCCTCCTCTTTCTACAGGGTATGGCTACACCTTC; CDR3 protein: CSVGPPLSTGYGYTF
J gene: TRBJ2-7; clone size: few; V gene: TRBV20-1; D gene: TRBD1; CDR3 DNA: TGCAGTGCGAGAACCGAGGGACAGCGTTACGAGCAGTACTTC; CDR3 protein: CSARTEGQRYEQYF
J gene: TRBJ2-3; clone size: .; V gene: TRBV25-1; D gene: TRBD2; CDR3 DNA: TGTGCCAGCAGTGCCCTAGCGGGAGATACGCAGTATTTT; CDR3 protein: CASSALAGDTQYF
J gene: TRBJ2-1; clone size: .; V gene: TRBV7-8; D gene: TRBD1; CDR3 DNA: TGTGCCAGCAGGTATACAGGGGGCCGTCACAATGAGCAGTTCTTC; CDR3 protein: CASRYTGGRHNEQFF
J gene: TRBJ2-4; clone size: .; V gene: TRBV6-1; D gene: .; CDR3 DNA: TGTGCCAGCAGGTTTACAGCCCTAGCCAAAAACATTCAGTACTTC; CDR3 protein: CASRFTALAKNIQYF
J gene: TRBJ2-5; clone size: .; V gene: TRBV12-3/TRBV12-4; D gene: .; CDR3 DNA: TGTGCCAGCAGCGCCCAGGGGGGGGGACCCCAGTACTTC; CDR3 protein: CASSAQGGGPQYF
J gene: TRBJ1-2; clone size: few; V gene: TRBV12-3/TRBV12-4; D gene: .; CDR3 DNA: TGTGCCAGCAGTTTTAATTTTCGTCTCCGCTATGGCTACACCTTC; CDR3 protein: CASSFNFRLRYGYTF
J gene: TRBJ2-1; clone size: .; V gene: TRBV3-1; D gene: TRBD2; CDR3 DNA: TGTGCCAGCAGCCAAGAGGGTAGCGGGAGCGGCCCCTACAATGAGCAGTTCTTC; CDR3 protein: CASSQEGSGSGPYNEQFF
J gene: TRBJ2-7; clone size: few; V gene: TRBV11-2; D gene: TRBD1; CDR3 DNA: TGTGCCAGCAGCTCAACACCGACAGGGTCCCATTACGAGCAGTACTTC; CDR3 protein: CASSSTPTGSHYEQYF
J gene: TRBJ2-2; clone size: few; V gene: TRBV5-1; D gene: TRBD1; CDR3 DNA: TGCGCCAGCAGGGCGGGACAGGCGAACACCGGGGAGCTGTTTTTT; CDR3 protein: CASRAGQANTGELFF
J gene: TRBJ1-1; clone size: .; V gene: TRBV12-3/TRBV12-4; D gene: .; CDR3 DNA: TGTGCCAGCAGTTTTAGGCGGCACACTGAAGCTTTCTTT; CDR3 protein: CASSFRRHTEAFF
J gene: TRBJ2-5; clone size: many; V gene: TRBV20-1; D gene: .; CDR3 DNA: TGCAGTGCCCCCGACAGGCAGGGGACCCAAGAGACCCAGTACTTC; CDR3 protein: CSAPDRQGTQETQYF
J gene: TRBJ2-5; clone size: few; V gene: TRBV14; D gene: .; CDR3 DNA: TGTGCCAGCAGCCAAGTCCGGCAGACCCAGTACTTC; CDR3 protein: CASSQVRQTQYF
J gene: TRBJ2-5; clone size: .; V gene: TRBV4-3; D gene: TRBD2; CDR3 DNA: TGCGCCAGCAGCCACACCGGGACTAGCGGTGAGACCCAGTACTTC; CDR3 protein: CASSHTGTSGETQYF
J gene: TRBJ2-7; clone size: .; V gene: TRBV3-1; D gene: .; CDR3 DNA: TGTGCCAGCAGCCCCTTGCAGGGCGGGGACTTCGACTACGAGCAGTACTTC; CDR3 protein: CASSPLQGGDFDYEQYF
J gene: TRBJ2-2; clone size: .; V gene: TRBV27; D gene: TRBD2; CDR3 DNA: TGTGCCAGCAGCCGGCTGGGACTAGCGGGAGGTGGTACCGGGGAGCTGTTTTTT; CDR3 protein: CASSRLGLAGGGTGELFF
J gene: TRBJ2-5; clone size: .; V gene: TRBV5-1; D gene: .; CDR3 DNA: TGCGCCAGCAGCTTGGTCCCTAGCGCCGGCCAAGAGACCCAGTACTTC; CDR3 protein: CASSLVPSAGQETQYF
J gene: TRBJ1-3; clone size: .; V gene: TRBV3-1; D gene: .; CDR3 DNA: TGTGCCAGCAGACAGGCACAGGTCTCTGGAAACACCATATATTTT; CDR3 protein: CASRQAQVSGNTIYF
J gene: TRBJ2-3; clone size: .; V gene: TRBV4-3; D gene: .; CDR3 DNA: TGCGCCAGCACCAAAAAGGCCGGGAGAAGTACAGATACGCAGTATTTT; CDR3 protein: CASTKKAGRSTDTQYF
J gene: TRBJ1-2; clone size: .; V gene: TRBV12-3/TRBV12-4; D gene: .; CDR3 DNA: TGTGCCAGCAGTTTAGCGAGTACCGGTTATGGCTACACCTTC; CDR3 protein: CASSLASTGYGYTF
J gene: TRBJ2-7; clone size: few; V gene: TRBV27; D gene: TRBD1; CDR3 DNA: TGTGCCAGCAGAGGTTACGGGACAGGGGGGAGTCAGTACTTC; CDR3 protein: CASRGYGTGGSQYF
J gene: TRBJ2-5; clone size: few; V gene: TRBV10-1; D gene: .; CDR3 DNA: TGCGCCAGCAGTCCCGACAGGTTTGAGGAGACCCAGTACTTC; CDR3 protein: CASSPDRFEETQYF
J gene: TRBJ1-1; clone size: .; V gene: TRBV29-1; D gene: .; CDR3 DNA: TGCAGCGTGAGCCAGGGGACTGAAGCTTTCTTT; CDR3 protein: CSVSQGTEAFF
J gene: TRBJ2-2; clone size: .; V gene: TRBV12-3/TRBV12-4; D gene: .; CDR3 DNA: TGTGCCAGCAGTTTGGGGGGAGCGCTGTTTTTT; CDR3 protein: CASSLGGALFF
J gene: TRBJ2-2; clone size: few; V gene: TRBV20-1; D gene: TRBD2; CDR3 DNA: TGCAGTGCTAGCCCCGGGGGGACGAACACCGGGGAGCTGTTTTTT; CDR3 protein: CSASPGGTNTGELFF
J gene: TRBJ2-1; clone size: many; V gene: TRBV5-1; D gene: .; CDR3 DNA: TGCGCCAGCAGCTTCGACCCCAGCTCCTACAATGAGCAGTTCTTC; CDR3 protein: CASSFDPSSYNEQFF
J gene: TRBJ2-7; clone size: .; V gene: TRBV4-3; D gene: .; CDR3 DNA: TGCGCCAGCAGCCAGGGGCACTGGGAGGCCCTCTACGAGCAGTACTTC; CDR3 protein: CASSQGHWEALYEQYF
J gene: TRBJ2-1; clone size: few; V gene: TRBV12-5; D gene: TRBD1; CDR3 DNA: TGTGCTAGTGGTTCGACAGGGTCCCATGAGCAGTTCTTC; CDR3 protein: CASGSTGSHEQFF
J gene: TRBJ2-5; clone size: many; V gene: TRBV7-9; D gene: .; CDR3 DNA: TGTGCCAGCAGCTCGGAGGGGGAGACCCAGTACTTC; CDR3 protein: CASSSEGETQYF
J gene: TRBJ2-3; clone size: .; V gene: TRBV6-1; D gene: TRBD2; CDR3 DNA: TGTGCCAGCAGTACCAGGACTAGCGGGGGGATCACAGATACGCAGTATTTT; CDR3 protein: CASSTRTSGGITDTQYF
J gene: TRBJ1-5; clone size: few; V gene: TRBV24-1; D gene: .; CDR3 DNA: TGTGCCACCAGTGAGGCGGATAGCAATCAGCCCCAGCATTTT; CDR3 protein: CATSEADSNQPQHF
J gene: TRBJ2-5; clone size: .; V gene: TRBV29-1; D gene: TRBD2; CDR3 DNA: TGCAGCGTAGTGAGCCTAGCGGGAGAAGAGACCCAGTACTTC; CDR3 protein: CSVVSLAGEETQYF
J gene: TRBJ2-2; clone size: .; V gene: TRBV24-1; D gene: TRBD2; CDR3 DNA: TGTGCCACCAGTGACCATCTAGCGGGGGATACCGGGGAGCTGTTTTTT; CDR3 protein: CATSDHLAGDTGELFF
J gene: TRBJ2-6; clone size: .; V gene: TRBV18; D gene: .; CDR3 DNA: TGTGCCAGCTCACCGGTTGTAGCCGCCTCTGGGGCCAACGTCCTGACTTTC; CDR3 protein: CASSPVVAASGANVLTF